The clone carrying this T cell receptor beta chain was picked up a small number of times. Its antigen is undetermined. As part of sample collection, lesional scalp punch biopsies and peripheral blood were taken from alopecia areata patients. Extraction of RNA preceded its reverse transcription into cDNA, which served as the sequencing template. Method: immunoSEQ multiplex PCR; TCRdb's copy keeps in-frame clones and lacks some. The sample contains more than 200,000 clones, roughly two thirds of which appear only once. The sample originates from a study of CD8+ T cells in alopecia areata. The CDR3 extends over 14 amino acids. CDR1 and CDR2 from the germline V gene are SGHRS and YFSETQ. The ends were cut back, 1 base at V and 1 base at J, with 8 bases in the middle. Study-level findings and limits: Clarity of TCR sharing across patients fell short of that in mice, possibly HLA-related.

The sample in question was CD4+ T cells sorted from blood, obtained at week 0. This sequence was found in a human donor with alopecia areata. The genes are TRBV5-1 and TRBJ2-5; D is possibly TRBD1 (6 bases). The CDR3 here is CASSLRTAQETQYF. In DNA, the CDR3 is TGCGCCAGCAGCTTGCGGACAGCCCAAGAGACCCAGTACTTC. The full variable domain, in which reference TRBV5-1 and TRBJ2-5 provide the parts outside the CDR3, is KAGVTQTPRYLIKTRGQQVTLSCSPISGHRSVSWYQQTPGQGLQFLFEYFSETQRNKGNFPGRFSGRQFSNSRSEMNVSTLELGDSALYLCASSLRTAQETQYFGPGTRLLVL.